This T cell receptor beta chain was obtained from a study of technical replicates of blood from a handful of donors. The repertoire was sequenced with immunoSEQ multiplex PCR; TCRdb's copy has only in-frame clones and lacks some. Here the sample spans about 57,000 clones, around 84% being singletons. Germline values: CDR1 LGHNA, CDR2 YSLEER. This CDR3 has 15 amino acids. Trimming pared 4 bases from V and 4 bases from J, leaving 16 bases between. This TCR was recovered from a human donor in good health. Some clones in this sample may be carry-over from other donors' samples. V and J are TRBV4-3 and TRBJ1-2; perhaps TRBD1 as D (5 bases). Sequencing was carried out using PBMCs. Here the CDR3 reads CASSRERGTAYGYTF. The DNA for the CDR3 is TGCGCCAGCAGCCGCGAGCGCGGGACGGCCTATGGCTACACCTTC.